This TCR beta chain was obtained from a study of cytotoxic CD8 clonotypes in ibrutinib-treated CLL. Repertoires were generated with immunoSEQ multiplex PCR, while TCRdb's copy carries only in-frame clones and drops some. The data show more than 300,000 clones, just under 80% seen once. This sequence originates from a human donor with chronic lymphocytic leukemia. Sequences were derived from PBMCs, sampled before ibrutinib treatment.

The CDR3 reads CASSQSRSGELFF. The CDR3 DNA reads as TGTGCCAGCAGCCAGTCTAGGTCCGGGGAGCTGTTTTTT. The V gene is TRBV14, the J gene TRBJ2-2; no definite D call. The V gene's germline CDR1 is SGHDN and CDR2 FVKESK. The CDR3 consists of 13 residues. V was shortened by 3 bases and J by 6 bases, with 8 bases between the two germline ends.